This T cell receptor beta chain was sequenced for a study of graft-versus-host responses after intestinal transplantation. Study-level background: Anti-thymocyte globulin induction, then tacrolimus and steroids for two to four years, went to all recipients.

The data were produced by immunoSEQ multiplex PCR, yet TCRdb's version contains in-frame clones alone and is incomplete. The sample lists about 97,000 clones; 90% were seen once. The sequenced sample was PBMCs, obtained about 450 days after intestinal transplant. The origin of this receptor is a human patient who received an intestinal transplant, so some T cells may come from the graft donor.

CDR3 DNA: TGTGCCAGCGGGATTGGAGATACGCAGTATTTT. It translates to CASGIGDTQYF. This chain joins TRBV2 and TRBJ2-3, with no clear D. CDR1 and CDR2 from the germline V gene are SNHLY and FYNNEI. The V end was cut by 8 bases, the J end by 5 bases, with 8 bases between. The CDR3 has 11 amino acids.